The entry that follows covers one T cell receptor (beta chain) sequence. Antigen specificity is unknown. The record originates from a study of beta chain features in type 1 diabetes. The V gene lost 0 bases and the J gene lost 3 bases, with 11 bases spanning the gap. Germline CDR1 reads SGHTA; CDR2 reads FQGNSA. This CDR3 contains 16 residues. Expressed TCRB transcripts were sequenced, since all the RNA that had been isolated was reverse transcribed. Produced via immunoSEQ multiplex PCR; TCRdb's table is partial and in-frame only. There are about 240,000 clones in the sample; approximately 15% occur only once, and 0.015% to 0.02% lies in the top ten. Blood was collected once per donor into heparin, averaging approximately 0.11 L. Study-wide results and caveats: The question of HLA type influencing TCRB rearrangement was one that remained unresolved here. All four CD4+ subsets from Type 1 diabetes patients carried moderately but significantly shorter TCRB CDR3s.

Sequenced material: naive CD4+ T cells from blood. This chain links TRBV7-2 with TRBJ1-4; possible D gene TRBD1, 5 bases. This sequence was found in a man aged 25 to 45 with type 1 diabetes. Written as DNA, the CDR3 is TGTGCCAGCAGCTTAGCTGGAGGAGGGGCTAATGAAAAACTGTTTTTT. It translates to CASSLAGGGANEKLFF.